This TCR beta chain was sequenced in a study of human T cells and chemical hapten exposure. At the level of the study: An approximately 2 cm by approximately 2 cm inner upper arm patch received 2% DPC for sensitization.

Indicated time point: patch test 2, 6 weeks after DPC sensitization. As to treatment: therapeutic diphenylcyclopropenone sensitization with weekly scalp DPC. In germline, CDR1 is SGHRS, CDR2 YFSETQ. The CDR3 runs to 14 residues. The junction had 7 bases not matched to a gene; V was cut back by 0 bases and J by 7 bases. This clonotype was recorded at least ten times. One entry per CDR3 protein results from TCRdb running MiXCR on the RACE reads. The sample has some 350,000 distinct CDR3 sequences; under 6.5% are singletons. The J gene is TRBJ2-7, the V gene TRBV5-1, with TRBD1 identical over 7 bases. The clonotype comes from a woman aged 18-35 years with alopecia areata. Some clones in this sample may be carry-over from other donors' samples. The sample here was whole blood, taken in connection with sensitization to the hapten diphenylcyclopropenone (DPC). CDR3 nucleotide sequence: TGCGCCAGCAGCTTGGACAGGGGAAGTGGGGAGCAGTACTTC. This codes for CASSLDRGSGEQYF.